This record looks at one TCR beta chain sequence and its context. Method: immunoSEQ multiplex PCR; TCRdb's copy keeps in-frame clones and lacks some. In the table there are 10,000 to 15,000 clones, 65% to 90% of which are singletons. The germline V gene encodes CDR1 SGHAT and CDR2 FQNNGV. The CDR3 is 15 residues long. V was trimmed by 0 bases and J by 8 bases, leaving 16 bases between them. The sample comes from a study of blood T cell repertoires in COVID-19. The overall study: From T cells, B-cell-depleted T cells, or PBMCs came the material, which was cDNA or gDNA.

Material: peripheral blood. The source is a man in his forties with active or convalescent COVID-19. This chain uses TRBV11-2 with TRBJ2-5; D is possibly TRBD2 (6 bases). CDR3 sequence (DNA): TGTGCCAGCAGCTTAGATCCATCCGGGGGAGATACCCAGTACTTC. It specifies CASSLDPSGGDTQYF.